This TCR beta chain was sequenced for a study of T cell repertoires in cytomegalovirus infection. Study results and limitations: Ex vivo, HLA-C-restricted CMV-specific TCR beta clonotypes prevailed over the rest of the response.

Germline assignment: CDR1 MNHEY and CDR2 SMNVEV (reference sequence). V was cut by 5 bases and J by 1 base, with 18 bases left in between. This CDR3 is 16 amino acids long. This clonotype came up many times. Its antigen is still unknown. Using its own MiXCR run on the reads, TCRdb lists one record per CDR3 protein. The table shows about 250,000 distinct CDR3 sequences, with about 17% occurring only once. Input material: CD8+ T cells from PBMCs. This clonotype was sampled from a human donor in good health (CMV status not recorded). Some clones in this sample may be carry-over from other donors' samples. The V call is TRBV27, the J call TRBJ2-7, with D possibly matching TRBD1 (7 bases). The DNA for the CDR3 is TGTGCCAGCAGTCTAATTACGACAGGGACTTCCTACGAGCAGTACTTC. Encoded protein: CASSLITTGTSYEQYF.